Each of the 30 T cell receptor beta chains below was sequenced from the same sample in a study of blood T cells in healthy people across ages. A second roughly 7 to 11 cycle PCR used barcoded and J-beta primers. MiXCR, applied by TCRdb to the 5' RACE reads, yields one record per CDR3 protein. The sample records 1.2 million to 1.5 million distinct CDR3 sequences, about 43% being singletons. The sample comprised blood. The source is a woman younger than 35 in good health.

This chain joins TRBV20-1 and TRBJ2-7; TRBD1 matches 7 bases. The germline V gene encodes CDR1 DFQATT and CDR2 SNEGSKA (reference sequence). This CDR3 is built from 14 residues. The trim removed 4 bases at V and 0 bases at J, leaving 6 bases unmatched. The CDR3 nucleotides read TGCAGTGCTATGCCAGGGGGTAACTCCTACGAGCAGTACTTC. This translates into CSAMPGGNSYEQYF.

The V and J genes are TRBV6-5 and TRBJ2-3; D remains ambiguous. Germline V gives CDR1 MNHEY, CDR2 SVGAGI. This CDR3 contains 14 residues. Trimming removed 0 bases at V and 8 bases at J, with 12 bases between. The CDR3 spells CASSYSKGAVTQYF. Written as DNA, the CDR3 is TGTGCCAGCAGTTACTCGAAGGGTGCGGTTACGCAGTATTTT.

The rearrangement joins TRBV21-1 to TRBJ2-7; the table gives TRBD1 as D, unverified against the DNA. TRBV21-1 is termed a pseudogene. The CDR3 has 17 amino acids. This CDR3 is CASSHRLRTGLSGEQYF. In nucleotides, the CDR3 is TGTGCCAGCAGCCACAGGTTGCGGACAGGGCTGTCGGGGGAGCAGTACTTC.

With respect to this clonotype: A much larger clone lies one base from this, so it may be a read error. This chain's CDR3 is CASSQTMAKNARGTEAFF. The CDR3 DNA sequence: TGCGCCAGCAGCCAAACGATGGCTAAAAATGCTAGGGGCACTGAAGCTTTCTTT. The chain links TRBV4-1 to TRBJ1-1; perhaps TRBD1 as D (5 bases). The germline gives CDR1 MGHRA, CDR2 YSYEKL. Trimming shortened V by 2 bases and J by 4 bases, and 23 bases separated the two germline ends. CDR3 length: 18 residues.

This clonotype was observed a handful of times. The genes are TRBV3-1 and TRBJ1-2; 7 nucleotides match TRBD1. The CDR3 totals 14 residues. Germline V gene sequence: CDR1 LGHDT, CDR2 YNNKEL (reference sequence). Germline trimming cut 4 bases from V and 6 bases from J; bases unmatched to any gene: 8. The CDR3 region is CASSPLGTEDGYTF. The CDR3 DNA is TGTGCCAGCAGCCCCTTAGGGACAGAGGATGGCTACACCTTC.

The chain joins TRBV11-2 to TRBJ1-6; 8 bases align to TRBD1. This CDR3 contains 14 residues. The germline CDR1 and CDR2 sequences are SGHAT and FQNNGV. Germline trimming cut 5 bases from V and 5 bases from J; bases unmatched to any gene: 2. Here the CDR3 reads CASSEQGDNSPLHF. The CDR3 DNA follows: TGTGCCAGCAGCGAACAGGGGGATAATTCACCCCTCCACTTT.

The chain joins TRBV19 to TRBJ2-1, with D unclear. Germline values: CDR1 LNHDA, CDR2 SQIVND (reference sequence). The CDR3 sequence is 14 residues long. Trimming cost V 3 bases and J 0 bases, with 6 bases left between them. The CDR3 DNA reads as TGTGCCAGTAGTATTCGACCCTCCTACAATGAGCAGTTCTTC. Amino acids: CASSIRPSYNEQFF.

The rearrangement joins TRBV20-1 to TRBJ1-1; 7 bases align to TRBD1. V shed 6 bases, J shed 7 bases, and the junction held 14 bases outside the gene matches. The CDR3 loop spans 14 amino acids. CDR1 is DFQATT and CDR2 is SNEGSKA in the germline V gene (reference sequence). The CDR3 protein is CSAPSGTVLREAFF. DNA of the CDR3: TGCAGTGCCCCCTCAGGGACAGTACTCCGTGAAGCTTTCTTT.

This clonotype was detected only a few times. This sequence joins TRBV7-9 and TRBJ2-4, with 10 nucleotides matching TRBD1. Judging by the DNA end, TRBJ2-7 fits better; the J call may be wrong. CDR1 and CDR2 (germline): SEHNR, FQNEAQ (reference sequence). The CDR3 spans 15 residues. DNA of the CDR3: TGTGCCAGCAGCTCGACGGGACAGGGGACGTCCGAGCAGTACTTC. This encodes CASSSTGQGTSEQYF.

As regards this clonotype: A read error may account for a junction end that differs from germline. The chain is built from TRBV3-1 and TRBJ1-5; 9 positions agree with TRBD1. CDR1 and CDR2 (germline): LGHDT, YNNKEL (reference sequence). CDR3 length: 16 residues. The CDR3 DNA is TGTGTCAGCAGCCATTCGGACAGGGGTAGGAATCAGCCCCAGCATTTT. It encodes CVSSHSDRGRNQPQHF.

As for this clonotype: One junction end disagrees with the germline gene, perhaps due to a read error. This chain links TRBV12-3 or TRBV12-4 with TRBJ1-4; 7 nucleotides match TRBD1. The CDR3 length is 15 residues. CDR3 in DNA: TGTGCCAGCAGTCAACACAGGGGACTTTTTGAAAAACCGTTTTTT. Translated, it gives CASSQHRGLFEKPFF.

This clonotype was detected only a few times. The chain carries TRBV6-1 and TRBJ2-3, with 10 bases identical to TRBD1. CDR1 is MNHNS and CDR2 is SASEGT in the germline V gene. The J segment lost 1 base and the V segment lost 9 bases, leaving 7 bases of the junction unmatched. The CDR3 covers 15 residues. Written as DNA, the CDR3 is TGTGCCAGTAAATCCGGGACAGGGGGCACAGATACGCAGTATTTT. This translates into CASKSGTGGTDTQYF.

This clonotype occurred a few times. The J gene is TRBJ2-5, the V gene TRBV9, with TRBD1 identical over 8 bases. This CDR3 contains 18 residues. V shed 1 base, J shed 3 bases, and the junction held 14 bases outside the gene matches. Germline loops: CDR1 SGDLS, CDR2 YYNGEE. CDR3 sequence: CASSVPHPQGASEETQYF. The DNA for the CDR3 is TGTGCCAGCAGCGTACCTCATCCCCAGGGGGCGAGTGAAGAGACCCAGTACTTC.

Only a few counts were recorded for this clonotype. This chain connects TRBV7-9 to TRBJ2-7; either TRBD1 or TRBD2 may supply D (5 bases each). Trimming shortened V by 2 bases and J by 5 bases, and 16 bases separated the two germline ends. From germline, CDR1 is SEHNR and CDR2 FQNEAQ (reference sequence). The CDR3 has 15 amino acids. CDR3 sequence (DNA): TGTGCCAGCAGCTTAAGGAAGGGACCGACGAACGAGCAGTACTTC. This codes for CASSLRKGPTNEQYF.

The chain carries TRBV6-5 and TRBJ2-3, with D unclear. The CDR3 consists of 13 residues. Deletions cut 6 bases from V and 3 bases from J, with 10 bases between. The V gene's germline CDR1 is MNHEY and CDR2 SVGAGI. The CDR3 nucleotides read TGTGCCAGCAGACAGACTGCTACAGATACGCAGTATTTT. As protein: CASRQTATDTQYF.

The chain joins TRBV7-9 to TRBJ2-3, with 8 bases fitting TRBD2. V shed 5 bases and J 2 bases; nucleotides not matched to a gene: 12. This CDR3 comprises 17 residues. Germline-derived CDR1 and CDR2 are SEHNR and FQNEAQ (reference sequence). Written as DNA, the CDR3 is TGTGCCAGCAGCCCCCTCCTTAGCGGGGAATTCACAGATACGCAGTATTTT. It encodes CASSPLLSGEFTDTQYF.

The gene calls are TRBV5-1 and TRBJ2-3; D could derive from TRBD1 or TRBD2 (5 bases each). Trimming shortened V by 0 bases and J by 6 bases, and 17 bases separated the two germline ends. Looked up from germline, CDR1 is SGHRS and CDR2 is YFSETQ. The CDR3 extends over 16 amino acids. The CDR3 loop reads CASSLVRDPLVDTQYF. The CDR3 DNA reads TGCGCCAGCAGCTTGGTAAGGGACCCCCTAGTGGATACGCAGTATTTT.

In this sample, this clonotype turned up a few times. The chain carries TRBV6-2 or TRBV6-3 and TRBJ2-3; no clear D gene. CDR1 MNHEY and CDR2 SVGEGT come from the germline V gene. V dropped 8 bases and J dropped 2 bases, with 11 bases sitting between them. This CDR3 is 13 amino acids long. CDR3 region: CASSDGYTDTQYF. CDR3 sequence (DNA): TGTGCCAGCTCGGACGGCTACACAGATACGCAGTATTTT.

A note on this clonotype: A read error may produce the germline difference seen at one junction end. The V call is TRBV15, the J call TRBJ2-5; the D is unclear. This CDR3 region has 15 residues. Germline CDR1 is LNHNV and CDR2 is YYDKDF (reference sequence). CDR3 protein: CTTSRERNPSETQYF. The CDR3 nucleotides read TGTACCACCAGCAGAGAGAGGAATCCATCAGAGACCCAGTACTTC. Looking up the rest from reference TRBV15 and TRBJ2-5 gives the full variable domain: DAMVIQNPRYQVTQFGKPVTLSCSQTLNHNVMYWYQQKSSQAPKLLFHYYDKDFNNEADTPDNFQSRRPNTSFCFLDIRSPGLGDTAMYLCTTSRERNPSETQYFGPGTRLLVL.

The rearrangement uses TRBV7-2 and TRBJ2-7; D is perhaps TRBD1 (5 bases). The germline V and J ends were trimmed by 1 base and 5 bases, with 15 bases remaining between them. CDR1 is SGHTA and CDR2 is FQGNSA in the germline V gene. The CDR3 sequence is 15 residues long. CDR3 DNA: TGTGCCAGCAGCTTAGTGTGGGGCCCTTTCCACGAGCAGTACTTC. Its protein product is CASSLVWGPFHEQYF.

The CDR3 loop is CASSDRGFSGNTIYF. As DNA, the CDR3 is TGTGCCAGCAGTGATAGGGGTTTCTCTGGAAACACCATATATTTT. The rearrangement joins TRBV2 to TRBJ1-3; weak D call: TRBD1 (5 bases). V lost 3 bases to trimming and J lost 0 bases, with 9 bases between them. The CDR3 runs 15 residues. Germline CDR1 reads SNHLY; CDR2 reads FYNNEI.

By share, this clonotype counts as medium-sized. V is TRBV20-1 and J is TRBJ2-5; 7 bases line up with TRBD2. Trimming removed 1 base from V and 1 base from J; junction bases left unmatched: 3. The germline CDR1 and CDR2 sequences are DFQATT and SNEGSKA (reference sequence). CDR3 length: 14 amino acids. For the CDR3, the DNA is TGCAGTGCTAGAGGCACTAGCGTCCAAGAGACCCAGTACTTC. Translation gives CSARGTSVQETQYF.

The chain has TRBV4-1 and TRBJ2-5; D perhaps matches TRBD2 (5 bases). Trimming removed 4 bases at V and 1 base at J, with 16 bases between. Germline lookup yields CDR1 MGHRA and CDR2 YSYEKL. The CDR3 is made up of 16 amino acids. This CDR3 is CASSPTAKAVQETQYF. CDR3 DNA: TGCGCCAGCAGCCCAACTGCCAAAGCGGTCCAAGAGACCCAGTACTTC.

The chain recombines TRBV20-1 with TRBJ1-5; 7 nucleotides match TRBD1. Germline values: CDR1 DFQATT, CDR2 SNEGSKA (reference sequence). Trimming took 6 bases from V and 6 from J; bases not matched to a gene: 8. The CDR3 consists of 13 residues. This CDR3 reads CSANPGQSQPQHF. The CDR3, as DNA: TGCAGTGCAAATCCGGGACAGTCTCAGCCCCAGCATTTT.

J is TRBJ2-7 and V is TRBV7-8; 8 bases map to TRBD2. Germline-derived CDR1 and CDR2 are SGHVS and FQNEAQ. The CDR3 length is 14 residues. V lost 1 base and J lost 9; bases outside the gene matches: 8. The CDR3 loop is CASSLVGPGGGQYF. DNA for the CDR3: TGTGCCAGCAGCTTAGTAGGGCCCGGGGGGGGGCAGTACTTC.

Many counts were recorded for this clonotype. The CDR3 DNA reads TGCAGCGTTGTAGTTCTGAGACTGAATGAGCAGTTCTTC. Translation: CSVVVLRLNEQFF. This chain connects TRBV29-1 to TRBJ2-1; D is ambiguous. V lost 4 bases and J lost 7, with 14 bases in between. The germline V gene has CDR1 SQVTM and CDR2 ANQGSEA. The CDR3 has 13 amino acids.

Remarks on this clonotype: Mismatch with germline at one junction end may stem from a read error. The chain combines TRBV7-2 with TRBJ1-4; 12 bases are a match to TRBD1. Germline V CDR1 and CDR2: SGHTA, FQGNSA. CDR3 size: 19 residues. CDR3 nucleotides: TGTGCCAGCAGCCTAAAAGCTTTCTCCGGGACAGGGGGCAATGAAAAAATGTTTTTT. As protein: CASSLKAFSGTGGNEKMFF.

This clonotype has only a few counts. The V gene is TRBV4-1, the J gene TRBJ2-1; TRBD2 matches 9 bases. The CDR3 is made up of 15 amino acids. V shed 4 bases and J 6 bases; nucleotides not matched to a gene: 7. The germline gives CDR1 MGHRA, CDR2 YSYEKL. The CDR3 nucleotides are TGCGCCAGCAGCCCCCAGCGGGGGGAGCGCAATGAGCAGTTCTTC. Its protein product is CASSPQRGERNEQFF.

This clonotype was found a few times. The chain recombines TRBV3-1 with TRBJ2-7, with TRBD1 identical over 10 bases. The CDR3 runs 15 residues. V dropped 10 bases and J dropped 6; count of bases not matched to a gene: 15. Germline-derived CDR1 and CDR2 are LGHDT and YNNKEL (reference sequence). CDR3 sequence (DNA): TGTGCCACTCAGCGCATAGGGGACAGGGGCGGCGAGCAGTACTTC. Amino acid sequence: CATQRIGDRGGEQYF.

J is TRBJ2-7 and V is TRBV28; D remains unclear. The germline gives CDR1 MDHEN, CDR2 SYDVKM. The CDR3 consists of 14 residues. V gave up 3 bases and J gave up 0 bases, with 9 bases separating them. The CDR3 sequence: CASSFAGFSYEQYF. The DNA for the CDR3 is TGTGCCAGCAGTTTCGCCGGTTTCTCCTACGAGCAGTACTTC.